Each of the 22 T cell receptor beta chains below was sequenced from the same sample in a study of blood T cells in healthy people across ages. It was with a sample-barcoded 5' primer and a J-beta primer mix that a second PCR of roughly 6 to 11 cycles was run. TCRdb independently ran MiXCR on the 5' RACE reads; one entry per CDR3 protein. The sample lists approximately 730,000 distinct CDR3 sequences, around 46% occurring once. The sample comprised blood. These receptors came from a woman in her sixties or seventies in good health.

In this sample, this clonotype turned up many times. The rearrangement links TRBV7-9 to TRBJ2-7; 8 bases fit TRBD1. V trimming: 6 bases; J trimming: 4 bases; junction bases outside the gene matches: 8. CDR1 and CDR2 from the germline V gene are SEHNR and FQNEAQ (reference sequence). This CDR3 contains 14 residues. The CDR3 sequence: CASSLDRATYEQYF. For the CDR3, the DNA is TGTGCCAGCAGTTTGGACAGGGCTACTTACGAGCAGTACTTC.

This clonotype was seen a handful of times. The chain employs TRBV7-3 and TRBJ1-6, with 9 bases matching TRBD1. From germline, CDR1 is SGHTA and CDR2 FQGTGA. The CDR3 covers 16 residues. Germline trimming cut 5 bases from V and 2 bases from J; bases unmatched to any gene: 4. The CDR3: CASSQRTGAYNSPLHF. In DNA, the CDR3 is TGTGCCAGCAGCCAGCGGACAGGGGCCTATAATTCACCCCTCCACTTT.

V usage is TRBV10-3 and J usage is TRBJ2-6; D ambiguous. The length of the CDR3 is 14 residues. The V and J ends lost 3 bases and 0 bases respectively, with 3 bases between them. In germline, CDR1 is ENHRY, CDR2 SYGVKD. The CDR3 coding sequence is TGTGCCATCAGTGATCCCTCTGGGGCCAACGTCCTGACTTTC. Its translation: CAISDPSGANVLTF.

Comment on this clonotype: Just one base apart from a much larger clone, this may be a read error. This rearrangement joins TRBV6-6 to TRBJ1-1; D not resolved. Deletions cut 5 bases from V and 6 bases from J, with 13 bases between. The CDR3 runs 13 residues. Germline CDR1 reads MNHNY; CDR2 reads SVGAGI (reference sequence). The CDR3 sequence is CASSHFGSPEAFF. Here the CDR3 DNA reads TGTGCCAGCAGTCACTTCGGGTCCCCTGAAGCTTTCTTT.

The V call is TRBV14, the J call TRBJ2-3, with D perhaps being TRBD1 or TRBD2 (5 bases each). Looked up from germline, CDR1 is SGHDN and CDR2 is FVKESK. V shed 3 bases and J shed 5 bases, with 12 bases lying between them. The CDR3 spans 14 residues. As DNA, the CDR3 is TGTGCCAGCAGCCAGCAGGAGAGGGGAGATACGCAGTATTTT. It encodes CASSQQERGDTQYF.

The chain has TRBV29-1 and TRBJ2-2; D call uncertain. There are 12 residues in the CDR3. The V end lost 5 bases, the J end lost 1 base, and 5 bases lay between the germline ends. Germline CDR1 SQVTM, CDR2 ANQGSEA. CDR3 sequence reads: CSVLGNTGELFF. The CDR3 region has the DNA TGCAGCGTTCTAGGGAACACCGGGGAGCTGTTTTTT.

The V gene is TRBV30, the J gene TRBJ2-6, with unresolved D. Trimming removed 3 bases at V and 4 bases at J, with 16 bases between. The CDR3 runs 16 residues. Germline V CDR1 and CDR2: GTSNPN, SVGIG (reference sequence). DNA of the CDR3: TGTGCCTGGAGCGGCAGCAGCTCGACCGGGGCCAACGTCCTGACTTTC. It encodes CAWSGSSSTGANVLTF.

This clonotype was recorded once. The rearrangement uses TRBV2 and TRBJ2-2; possibly TRBD2 for D (6 bases). V lost 2 bases and J lost 2, with 12 bases in between. The germline CDR1 and CDR2 sequences are SNHLY and FYNNEI. This CDR3 comprises 16 residues. The CDR3 region is CASSEWRALNTGELFF. The CDR3 nucleotides are TGTGCCAGCAGTGAATGGAGGGCACTCAACACCGGGGAGCTGTTTTTT.

This clonotype occurred a few times. V is TRBV20-1 and J is TRBJ2-3; 12 nucleotides agree with TRBD2. CDR3 length: 15 residues. V shed 6 bases and J 5 bases; nucleotides not matched to a gene: 9. From germline, CDR1 is DFQATT and CDR2 SNEGSKA (reference sequence). The CDR3 here is CSAPGLAGSGDTQYF. Here the CDR3 DNA reads TGCAGTGCCCCTGGACTAGCGGGGAGCGGAGATACGCAGTATTTT.

The V gene is TRBV9, the J gene TRBJ1-6, with 8 bases identical to TRBD1. J was trimmed by 1 base and V by 0 bases; bases with no gene match: 0. This CDR3 comprises 16 residues. Germline-derived CDR1 and CDR2 are SGDLS and YYNGEE. CDR3 sequence reads: CASSVGQGSYNSPLHF. DNA of the CDR3: TGTGCCAGCAGCGTAGGACAGGGGTCCTATAATTCACCCCTCCACTTT.

This clonotype occurred a few times. The genes are TRBV6-2 or TRBV6-3 and TRBJ2-3, with a tentative D call TRBD2 (6 bases). The germline V gene has CDR1 MNHEY and CDR2 SVGEGT. With 5 bases removed from V and 2 bases from J, the gap between germline ends came to 11 bases. The CDR3 sequence is 14 residues long. CDR3 in amino acids: CASSNRGNTDTQYF. CDR3 nucleotides: TGTGCCAGCAGTAATCGGGGGAACACAGATACGCAGTATTTT.

This clonotype turned up a few times. The chain uses TRBV5-6 and TRBJ2-5, with 11 positions matching TRBD2. J lost 4 bases, V lost 2 bases, and 7 bases had no gene match. The CDR3 consists of 16 residues. Germline lookup yields CDR1 SGHDT and CDR2 YYEEEE. The DNA of the CDR3 is TGTGCCAGCAGCTTTACTAGCGGGAGATGGATAGAGACCCAGTACTTC. Translating gives CASSFTSGRWIETQYF.

There are a few counts of this clonotype. The chain couples TRBV2 to TRBJ1-2, with TRBD1 matching over 7 bases. This CDR3 is built from 14 residues. Germline V gene data show CDR1 as SNHLY and CDR2 as FYNNEI. The ends lost 7 bases at V and 5 bases at J; junction bases unmatched: 10. The CDR3 DNA follows: TGTGCCAGCACCCAGACAGGGACGGAATATGGCTACACCTTC. This gives the protein CASTQTGTEYGYTF.

This rearrangement joins TRBV28 to TRBJ2-1; 12 nucleotides line up with TRBD2. The DNA end favors TRBJ2-7, so the J call may be wrong. From germline, CDR1 is MDHEN and CDR2 SYDVKM. CDR3 length: 17 amino acids. The CDR3 coding sequence is TGTGCCAGCACTAGCGGGGGGGCTATAGATTCCTACAATGAGCAGTACTTC. As protein: CASTSGGAIDSYNEQYF.

The V call is TRBV2, the J call TRBJ2-1; D gene uncertain. Per the germline V gene, CDR1 is SNHLY and CDR2 is FYNNEI. V lost 4 bases and J lost 6, with 7 bases in between. CDR3 length: 12 amino acids. In DNA, the CDR3 is TGTGCCAGCAGTGGGTACGGCAATGAGCAGTTCTTC. It specifies CASSGYGNEQFF.

This clonotype was picked up a small number of times. The chain employs TRBV28 and TRBJ2-4; D may be TRBD2 (6 bases). Germline loops: CDR1 MDHEN, CDR2 SYDVKM. This CDR3 is built from 14 residues. Trimming pared 4 bases from V and 3 bases from J, leaving 10 bases between. The CDR3 DNA reads as TGTGCCAGCAGTTCGGGAGAGGTCAAAAACATTCAGTACTTC. It codes for CASSSGEVKNIQYF.

V is TRBV6-1 and J is TRBJ1-2; D is unresolved. V was trimmed by 5 bases and J by 8 bases, leaving 12 bases between them. CDR3 size: 12 residues. Germline V gene sequence: CDR1 MNHNS, CDR2 SASEGT. CDR3 bases: TGTGCCAGCAGTAAAATCTCGGAAGGCTACACCTTC. This gives the protein CASSKISEGYTF.

The rearrangement links TRBV20-1 to TRBJ2-1; tentative D call: TRBD2 (5 bases). TRBJ2-7 matches the DNA end more closely, so the J call is doubtful. The CDR3 has 14 amino acids. Germline V gene lookup returns CDR1 DFQATT and CDR2 SNEGSKA (reference sequence). For the CDR3, the DNA is TGCAGTGCTAGCGGGAAATACTCCTACAATGAGCAGTACTTC. Its protein product is CSASGKYSYNEQYF.

J is TRBJ1-2 and V is TRBV7-6; TRBD1 is a possible D gene (5 bases). The CDR3 spans 12 residues. The V end was cut by 6 bases, the J end by 8 bases, with 13 bases between. Per germline, CDR1 SGHVS and CDR2 FNYEAQ. This CDR3 is CASRGGDGGYTF. The DNA of the CDR3 is TGTGCCAGCAGGGGGGGGGACGGCGGCTACACCTTC. Drawing the rest from reference TRBV7-6 and TRBJ1-2, the complete variable domain is GAGVSQSPRYKVTKRGQDVALRCDPISGHVSLYWYRQALGQGPEFLTYFNYEAQQDKSGLPNDRFSAERPEGSISTLTIQRTEQRDSAMYRCASRGGDGGYTFGSGTRLTVV.

As for this clonotype: This may stem from a read error, because a much larger clone lies one nucleotide away. V is TRBV5-1 and J is TRBJ2-3; 13 bases line up with TRBD2. CDR1 is SGHRS and CDR2 is YFSETQ in the germline V gene. After removal of 7 bases from V and 4 bases from J, the junction contained 9 bases not matched to a gene. The CDR3 totals 16 residues. As DNA, the CDR3 is TGCGCCAGCGGCCCCGGACTAGCGGGAGTCCCAGATACGCAGTATTTT. Translated: CASGPGLAGVPDTQYF.

This clonotype was seen a few times. The chain joins TRBV7-2 to TRBJ2-1; possibly TRBD1 for D (5 bases). Trimming stripped 3 bases from V and 7 bases from J, with 16 bases between. The CDR3 runs 15 residues. The V gene's germline CDR1 is SGHTA and CDR2 FQGNSA. CDR3 nucleotides: TGTGCCAGCAGCTTGATGGCAGGGCAAATGAATGAGCAGTTCTTC. This sequence encodes CASSLMAGQMNEQFF.

On this clonotype itself: A much larger clonotype is one base distant, so this may be a read error. Here the CDR3 omits its conserved ending phenylalanine or tryptophan, so a read error is the likely source. The rearrangement joins TRBV29-1 to TRBJ2-1; 9 bases fit TRBD1. Germline lookup yields CDR1 SQVTM and CDR2 ANQGSEA. The CDR3 has 15 residues. Trimming at V came to 4 bases and at J to 6 bases, leaving 10 bases not matched to a gene. CDR3 protein: CSVAKGQGNRNEQFV. CDR3 nucleotide sequence: TGCAGCGTTGCGAAGGGACAGGGAAATCGCAATGAGCAGTTCGTC.